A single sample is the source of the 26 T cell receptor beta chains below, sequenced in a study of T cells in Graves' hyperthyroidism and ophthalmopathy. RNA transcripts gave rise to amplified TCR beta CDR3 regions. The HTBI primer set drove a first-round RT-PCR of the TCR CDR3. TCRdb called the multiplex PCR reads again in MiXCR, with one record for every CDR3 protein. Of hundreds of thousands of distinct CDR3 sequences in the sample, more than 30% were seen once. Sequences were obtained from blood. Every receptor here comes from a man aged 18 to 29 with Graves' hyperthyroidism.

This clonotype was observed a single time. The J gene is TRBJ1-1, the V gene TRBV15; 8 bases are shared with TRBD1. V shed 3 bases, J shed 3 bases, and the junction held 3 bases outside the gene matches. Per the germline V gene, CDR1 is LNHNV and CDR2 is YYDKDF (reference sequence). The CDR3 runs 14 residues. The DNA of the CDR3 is TGTGCCACCAGCAGGGGACAGGCGGACACTGAAGCTTTCTTT. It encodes CATSRGQADTEAFF.

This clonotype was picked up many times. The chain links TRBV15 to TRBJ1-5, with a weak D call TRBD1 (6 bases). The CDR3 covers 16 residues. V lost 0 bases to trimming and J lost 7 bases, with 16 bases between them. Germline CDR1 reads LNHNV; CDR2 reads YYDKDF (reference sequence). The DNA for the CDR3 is TGTGCCACCAGCAGAGATTTCGGACAGTCCGGGCAGCCCCAGCATTTT. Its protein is CATSRDFGQSGQPQHF.

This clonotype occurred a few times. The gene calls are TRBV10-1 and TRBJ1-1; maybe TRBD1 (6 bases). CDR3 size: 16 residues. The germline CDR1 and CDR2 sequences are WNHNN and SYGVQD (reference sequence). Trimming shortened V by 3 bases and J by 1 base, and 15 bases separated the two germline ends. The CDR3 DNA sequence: TGCGCCAGCAGTGAATCCTGGGACACCCGGAACACTGAAGCTTTCTTT. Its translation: CASSESWDTRNTEAFF.

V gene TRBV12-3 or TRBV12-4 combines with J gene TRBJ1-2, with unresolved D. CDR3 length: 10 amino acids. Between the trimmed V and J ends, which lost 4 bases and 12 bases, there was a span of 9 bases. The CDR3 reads CASSSGGNTF. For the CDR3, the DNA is TGTGCCAGCAGTTCAGGAGGAAACACCTTC.

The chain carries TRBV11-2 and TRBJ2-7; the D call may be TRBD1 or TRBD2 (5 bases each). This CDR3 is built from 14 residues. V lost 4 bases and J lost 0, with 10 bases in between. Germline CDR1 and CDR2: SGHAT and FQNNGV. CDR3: CASSSRGTSYEQYF. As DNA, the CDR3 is TGTGCCAGCAGCTCTAGAGGGACCTCCTACGAGCAGTACTTC.

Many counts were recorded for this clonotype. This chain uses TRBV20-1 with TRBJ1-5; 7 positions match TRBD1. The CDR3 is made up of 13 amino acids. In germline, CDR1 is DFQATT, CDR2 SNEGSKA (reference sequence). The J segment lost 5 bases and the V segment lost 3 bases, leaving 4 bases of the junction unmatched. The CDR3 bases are TGCAGTGCTAGTACAGGGGTCTATCAGCCCCAGCATTTT. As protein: CSASTGVYQPQHF.

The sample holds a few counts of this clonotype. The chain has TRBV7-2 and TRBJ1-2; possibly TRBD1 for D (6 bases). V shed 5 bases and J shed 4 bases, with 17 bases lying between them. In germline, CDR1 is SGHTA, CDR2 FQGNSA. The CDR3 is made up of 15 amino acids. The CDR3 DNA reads TGTGCCAGCAGCGGGGACACAGGGAGTCTCTATGGCTACACCTTC. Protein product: CASSGDTGSLYGYTF.

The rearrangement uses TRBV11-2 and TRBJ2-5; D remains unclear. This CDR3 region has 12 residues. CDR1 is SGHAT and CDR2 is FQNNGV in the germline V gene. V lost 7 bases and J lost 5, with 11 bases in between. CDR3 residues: CASTPSRETQYF. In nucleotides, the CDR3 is TGTGCCAGCACCCCCAGCAGGGAGACCCAGTACTTC.

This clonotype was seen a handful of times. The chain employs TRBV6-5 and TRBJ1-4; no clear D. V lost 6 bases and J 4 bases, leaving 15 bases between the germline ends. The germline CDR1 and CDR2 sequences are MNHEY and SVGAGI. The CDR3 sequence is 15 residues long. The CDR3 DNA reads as TGTGCCAGCAGCGACTACAGCCAATATAATGAAAAACTGTTTTTT. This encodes CASSDYSQYNEKLFF.

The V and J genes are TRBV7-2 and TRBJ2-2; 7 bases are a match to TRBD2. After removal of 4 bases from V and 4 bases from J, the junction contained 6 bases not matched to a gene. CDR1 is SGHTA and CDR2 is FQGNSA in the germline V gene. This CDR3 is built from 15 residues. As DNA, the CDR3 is TGTGCCAGCAGCTCTCGCGGGGGAAGCACCGGGGAGCTGTTTTTT. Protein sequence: CASSSRGGSTGELFF.

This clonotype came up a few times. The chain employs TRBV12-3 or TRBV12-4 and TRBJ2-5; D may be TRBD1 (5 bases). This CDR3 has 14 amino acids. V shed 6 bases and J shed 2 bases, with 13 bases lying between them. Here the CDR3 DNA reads TGTGCCAGCAGCGATCACAGGACACAAGAGACCCAGTACTTC. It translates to CASSDHRTQETQYF.

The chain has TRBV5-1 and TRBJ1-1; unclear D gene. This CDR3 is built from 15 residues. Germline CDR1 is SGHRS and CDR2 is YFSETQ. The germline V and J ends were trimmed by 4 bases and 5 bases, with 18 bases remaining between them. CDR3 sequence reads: CASSQERPVRTEAFF. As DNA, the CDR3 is TGCGCCAGCAGCCAAGAGAGGCCCGTACGGACTGAAGCTTTCTTT.

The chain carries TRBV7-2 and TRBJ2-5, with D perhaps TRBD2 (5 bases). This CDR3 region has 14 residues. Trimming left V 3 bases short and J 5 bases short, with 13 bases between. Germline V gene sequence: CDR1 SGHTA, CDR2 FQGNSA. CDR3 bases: TGTGCCAGCAGCTTGGGAGACCGCGCGGAGACCCAGTACTTC. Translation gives CASSLGDRAETQYF.

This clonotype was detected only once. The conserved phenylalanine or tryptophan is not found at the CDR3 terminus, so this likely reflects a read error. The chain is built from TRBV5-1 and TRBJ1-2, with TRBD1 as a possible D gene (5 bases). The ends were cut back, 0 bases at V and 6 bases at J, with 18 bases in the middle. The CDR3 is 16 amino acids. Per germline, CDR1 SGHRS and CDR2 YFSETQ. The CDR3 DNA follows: TGCGCCAGCAGCTTGGTGCGGGGGTCCCAGCCCGATGGCTACACCCTC. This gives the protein CASSLVRGSQPDGYTL.

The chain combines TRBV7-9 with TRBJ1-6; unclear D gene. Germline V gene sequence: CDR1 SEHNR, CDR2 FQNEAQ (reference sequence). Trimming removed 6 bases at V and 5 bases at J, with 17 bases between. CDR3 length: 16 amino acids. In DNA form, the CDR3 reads TGTGCCAGCAGTTTATACGGCCGGGGTGATAATTCACCCCTCCACTTT. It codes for CASSLYGRGDNSPLHF. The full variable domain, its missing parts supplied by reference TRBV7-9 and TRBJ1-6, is DTGVSQNPRHKITKRGQNVTFRCDPISEHNRLYWYRQTLGQGPEFLTYFQNEAQLEKSRLLSDRFSAERPKGSFSTLEIQRTEQGDSAMYLCASSLYGRGDNSPLHFGNGTRLTVT.

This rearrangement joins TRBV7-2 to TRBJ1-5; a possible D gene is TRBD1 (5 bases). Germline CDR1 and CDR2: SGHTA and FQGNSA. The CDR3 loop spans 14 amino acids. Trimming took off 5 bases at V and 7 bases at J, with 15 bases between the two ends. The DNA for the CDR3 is TGTGCCAGCAGCCGTACCGGGGCCACCCAGCCCCAGCATTTT. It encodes CASSRTGATQPQHF.

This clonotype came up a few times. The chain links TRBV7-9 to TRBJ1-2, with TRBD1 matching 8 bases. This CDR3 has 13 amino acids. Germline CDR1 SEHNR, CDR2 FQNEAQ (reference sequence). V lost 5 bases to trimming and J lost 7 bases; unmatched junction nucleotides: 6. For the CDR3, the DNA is TGTGCCAGCAGCCGACAGGGGTGGGGTGGCTACACCTTC. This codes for CASSRQGWGGYTF.

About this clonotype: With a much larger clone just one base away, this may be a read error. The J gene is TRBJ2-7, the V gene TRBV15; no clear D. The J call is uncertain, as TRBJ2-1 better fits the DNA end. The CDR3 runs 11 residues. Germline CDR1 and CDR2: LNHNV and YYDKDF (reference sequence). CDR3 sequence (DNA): TGTGCCAGCAGTTACTCAGGCGAGCAGTTCTTC. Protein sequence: CASSYSGEQFF.

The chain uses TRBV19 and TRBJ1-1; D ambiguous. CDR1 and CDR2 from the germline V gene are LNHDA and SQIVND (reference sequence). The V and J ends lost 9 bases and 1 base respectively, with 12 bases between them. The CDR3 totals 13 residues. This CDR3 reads CASGLGSNTEAFF. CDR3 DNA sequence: TGTGCCAGCGGGCTCGGGTCGAACACTGAAGCTTTCTTT.

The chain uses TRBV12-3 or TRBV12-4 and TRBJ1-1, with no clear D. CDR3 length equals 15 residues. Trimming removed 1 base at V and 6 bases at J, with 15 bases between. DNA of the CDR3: TGTGCCAGCAGTTTAGTTTCGGACGGGAGTGCTGAAGCTTTCTTT. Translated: CASSLVSDGSAEAFF.

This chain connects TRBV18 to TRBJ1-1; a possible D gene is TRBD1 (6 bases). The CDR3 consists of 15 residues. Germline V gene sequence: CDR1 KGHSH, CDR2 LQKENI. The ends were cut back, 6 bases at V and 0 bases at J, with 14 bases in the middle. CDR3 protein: CASSYTGTMNTEAFF. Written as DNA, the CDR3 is TGTGCCAGCTCGTACACAGGGACGATGAACACTGAAGCTTTCTTT.

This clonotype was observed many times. The CDR3 nucleotides read TGTGCCAGCAGCTTAGCCGTCACACCTGAAAAACTGTTTTTT. This translates into CASSLAVTPEKLFF. J is TRBJ1-4 and V is TRBV7-6; D is undetermined. The germline V gene has CDR1 SGHVS and CDR2 FNYEAQ. CDR3 length: 14 amino acids. With 0 bases removed from V and 7 bases from J, the gap between germline ends came to 9 bases.

Here the CDR3 DNA reads TGTGCCAGTAGTATAGTCGAGGGGACTTCTTATGGATTGAATTCACCCCTCCACTTT. It yields the protein CASSIVEGTSYGLNSPLHF. The gene calls are TRBV19 and TRBJ1-6; weak D call: TRBD1 (5 bases). Germline-derived CDR1 and CDR2 are LNHDA and SQIVND (reference sequence). The CDR3 has 19 residues. The ends were cut back, 1 base at V and 7 bases at J, with 23 bases in the middle.

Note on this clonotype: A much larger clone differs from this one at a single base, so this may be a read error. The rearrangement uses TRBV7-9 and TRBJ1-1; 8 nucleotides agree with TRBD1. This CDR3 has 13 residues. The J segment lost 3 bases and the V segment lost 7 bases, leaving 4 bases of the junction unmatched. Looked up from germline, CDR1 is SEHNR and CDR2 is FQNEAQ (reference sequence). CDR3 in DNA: TGTGCCAGCAACCGGACAGGGTACACTGAAGCTTTCTTT. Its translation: CASNRTGYTEAFF.

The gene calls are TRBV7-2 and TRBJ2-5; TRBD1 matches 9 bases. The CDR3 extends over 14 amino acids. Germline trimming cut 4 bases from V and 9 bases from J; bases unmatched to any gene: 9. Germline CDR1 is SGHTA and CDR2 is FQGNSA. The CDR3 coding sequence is TGTGCCAGCAGCTCCGACAGGGGGTATCAGCCCCAGTACTTC. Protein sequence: CASSSDRGYQPQYF.

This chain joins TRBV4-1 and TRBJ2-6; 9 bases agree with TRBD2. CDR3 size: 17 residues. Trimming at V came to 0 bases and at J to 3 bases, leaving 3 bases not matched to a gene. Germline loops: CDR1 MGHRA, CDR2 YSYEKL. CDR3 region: CASSQEKRGVGANVLTF. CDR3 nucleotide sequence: TGCGCCAGCAGCCAAGAAAAGCGGGGGGTTGGGGCCAACGTCCTGACTTTC.